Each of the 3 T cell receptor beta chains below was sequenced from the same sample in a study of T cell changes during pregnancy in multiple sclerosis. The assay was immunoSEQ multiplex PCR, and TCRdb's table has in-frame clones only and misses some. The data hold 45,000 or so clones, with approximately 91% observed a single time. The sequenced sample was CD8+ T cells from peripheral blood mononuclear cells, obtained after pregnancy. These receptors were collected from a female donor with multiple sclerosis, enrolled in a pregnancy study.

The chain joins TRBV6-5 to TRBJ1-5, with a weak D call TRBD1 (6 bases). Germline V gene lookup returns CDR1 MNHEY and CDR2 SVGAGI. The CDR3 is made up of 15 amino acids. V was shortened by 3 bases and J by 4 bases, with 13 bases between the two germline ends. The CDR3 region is CASSYSPTGNQPQHF. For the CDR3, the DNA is TGTGCCAGCAGTTATAGTCCGACAGGTAATCAGCCCCAGCATTTT.

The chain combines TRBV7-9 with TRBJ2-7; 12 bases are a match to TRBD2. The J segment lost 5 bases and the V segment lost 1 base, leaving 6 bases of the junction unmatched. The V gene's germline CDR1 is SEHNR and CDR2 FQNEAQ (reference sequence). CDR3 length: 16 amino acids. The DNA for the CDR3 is TGTGCCAGCAGCTTAGTGTCCCTAGCGGGAGGGGACGAGCAGTACTTC. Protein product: CASSLVSLAGGDEQYF.

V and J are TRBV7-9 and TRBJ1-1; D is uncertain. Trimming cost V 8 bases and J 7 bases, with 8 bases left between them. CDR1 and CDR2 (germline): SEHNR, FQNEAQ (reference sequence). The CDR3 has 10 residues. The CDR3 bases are TGTGCCAGCGGAGATAATGAAGCTTTCTTT. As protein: CASGDNEAFF.